Here is one T cell receptor beta chain with its context. The sample originates from a study of blood T cell repertoires in COVID-19. Libraries were prepared by immunoSEQ multiplex PCR; TCRdb keeps only in-frame clonotypes and omits some of them. The data show 150,000 or so clones, 75% to 85% seen once. The V and J ends lost 7 bases and 6 bases, in that order; junction bases with no gene match: 14. Germline V gene sequence: CDR1 MNHEY, CDR2 SMNVEV (reference sequence). This CDR3 comprises 15 residues. The rearrangement links TRBV27 to TRBJ1-1; 7 positions agree with TRBD1. The clonotype comes from a woman aged 55-70 years who had recovered from COVID-19. The sample comprised PBMCs or T cells enriched from blood (not recorded which). CDR3 protein: CASTRSGTALPEAFF. The CDR3 nucleotides read TGTGCCAGCACACGATCCGGGACAGCCCTTCCTGAAGCTTTCTTT.